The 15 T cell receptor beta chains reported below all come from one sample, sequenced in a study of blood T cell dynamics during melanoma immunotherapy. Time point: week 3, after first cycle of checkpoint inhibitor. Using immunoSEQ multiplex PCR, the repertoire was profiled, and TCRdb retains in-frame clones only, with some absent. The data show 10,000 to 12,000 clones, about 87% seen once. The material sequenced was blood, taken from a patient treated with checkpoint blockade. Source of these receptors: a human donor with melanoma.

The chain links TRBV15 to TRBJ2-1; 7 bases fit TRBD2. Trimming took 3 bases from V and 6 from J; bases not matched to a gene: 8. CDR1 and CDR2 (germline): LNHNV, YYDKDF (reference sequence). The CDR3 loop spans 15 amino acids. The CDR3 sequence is CATSRGGMGGNEQFF. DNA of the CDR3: TGTGCCACCAGCAGGGGAGGGATGGGGGGCAATGAGCAGTTCTTC.

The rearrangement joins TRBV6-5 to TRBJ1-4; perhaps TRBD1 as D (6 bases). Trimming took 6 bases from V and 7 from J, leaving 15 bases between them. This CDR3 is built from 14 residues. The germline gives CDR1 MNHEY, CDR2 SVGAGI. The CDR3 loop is CASRPGQRSEKLFF. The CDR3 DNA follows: TGTGCCAGCAGGCCGGGACAACGGAGTGAAAAACTGTTTTTT.

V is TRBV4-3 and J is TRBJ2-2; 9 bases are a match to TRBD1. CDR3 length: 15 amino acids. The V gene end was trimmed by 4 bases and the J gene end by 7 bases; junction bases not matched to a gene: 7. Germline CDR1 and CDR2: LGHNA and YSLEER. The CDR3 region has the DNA TGCGCCAGCAGCCCAGAGGACAGGGGAGGCGGGGAGCTGTTTTTT. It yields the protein CASSPEDRGGGELFF.

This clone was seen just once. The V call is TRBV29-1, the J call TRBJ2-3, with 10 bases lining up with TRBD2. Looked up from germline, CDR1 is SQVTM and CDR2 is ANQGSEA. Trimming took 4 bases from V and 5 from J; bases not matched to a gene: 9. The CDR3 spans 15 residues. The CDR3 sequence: CSVVWTSGRIDTQYF. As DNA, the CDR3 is TGCAGCGTTGTCTGGACTAGCGGTCGAATAGATACGCAGTATTTT.

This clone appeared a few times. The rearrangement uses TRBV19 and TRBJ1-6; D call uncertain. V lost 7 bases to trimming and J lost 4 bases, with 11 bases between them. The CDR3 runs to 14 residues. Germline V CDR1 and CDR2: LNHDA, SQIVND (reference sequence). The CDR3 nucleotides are TGTGCCAGTACCGAGACGGGTTATAATTCACCCCTCCACTTT. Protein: CASTETGYNSPLHF.

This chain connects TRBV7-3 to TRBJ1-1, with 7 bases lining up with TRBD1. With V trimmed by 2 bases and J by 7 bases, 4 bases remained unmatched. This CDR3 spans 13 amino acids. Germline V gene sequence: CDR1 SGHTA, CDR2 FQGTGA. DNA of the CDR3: TGTGCCAGCAGCTTAGACAGGGCATATGAAGCTTTCTTT. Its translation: CASSLDRAYEAFF.

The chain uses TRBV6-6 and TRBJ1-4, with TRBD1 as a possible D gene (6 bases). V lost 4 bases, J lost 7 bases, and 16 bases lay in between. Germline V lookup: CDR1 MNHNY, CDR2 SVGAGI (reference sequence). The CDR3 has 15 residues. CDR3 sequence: CASSSDRMGSEKLFF. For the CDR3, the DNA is TGTGCCAGCAGTTCCGACAGGATGGGAAGTGAAAAACTGTTTTTT.

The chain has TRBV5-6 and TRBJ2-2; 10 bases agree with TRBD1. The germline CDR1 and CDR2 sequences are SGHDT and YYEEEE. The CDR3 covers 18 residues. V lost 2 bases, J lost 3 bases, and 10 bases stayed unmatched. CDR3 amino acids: CASSFRVSGTGDTGELFF. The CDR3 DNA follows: TGTGCCAGCAGCTTCAGGGTCTCCGGGACAGGGGACACCGGGGAGCTGTTTTTT.

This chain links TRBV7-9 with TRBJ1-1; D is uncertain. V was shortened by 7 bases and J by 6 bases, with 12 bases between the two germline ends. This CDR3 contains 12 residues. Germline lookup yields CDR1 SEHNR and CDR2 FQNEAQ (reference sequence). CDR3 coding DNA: TGTGCCAGCACTCCACGGCGGCCTGAAGCTTTCTTT. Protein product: CASTPRRPEAFF.

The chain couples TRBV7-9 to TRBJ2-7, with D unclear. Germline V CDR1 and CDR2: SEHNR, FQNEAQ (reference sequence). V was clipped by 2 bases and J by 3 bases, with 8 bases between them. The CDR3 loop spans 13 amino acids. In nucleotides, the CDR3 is TGTGCCAGCAGCTTAACAGCCTACTACGAGCAGTACGTC. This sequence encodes CASSLTAYYEQYV.

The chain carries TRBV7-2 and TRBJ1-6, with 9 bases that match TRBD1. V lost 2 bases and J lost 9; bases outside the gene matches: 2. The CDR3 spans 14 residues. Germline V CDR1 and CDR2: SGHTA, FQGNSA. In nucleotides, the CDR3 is TGTGCCAGCAGCTTAAGGGACAGGGCTTCACCCCTCCACTTT. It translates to CASSLRDRASPLHF.

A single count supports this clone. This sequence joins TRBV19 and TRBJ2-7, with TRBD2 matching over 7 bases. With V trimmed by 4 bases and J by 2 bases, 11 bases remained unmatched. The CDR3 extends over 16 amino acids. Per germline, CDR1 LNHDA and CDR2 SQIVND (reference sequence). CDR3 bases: TGTGCCAGTAGTAGACTGGGACCTAGCGGCCCCTACGAGCAGTACGTC. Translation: CASSRLGPSGPYEQYV.

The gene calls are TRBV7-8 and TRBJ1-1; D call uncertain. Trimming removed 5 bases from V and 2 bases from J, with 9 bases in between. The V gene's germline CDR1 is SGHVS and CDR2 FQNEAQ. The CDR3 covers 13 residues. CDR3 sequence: CASSLGSNTEAFF. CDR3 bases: TGTGCCAGCAGCCTGGGGTCCAACACTGAAGCTTTCTTT.

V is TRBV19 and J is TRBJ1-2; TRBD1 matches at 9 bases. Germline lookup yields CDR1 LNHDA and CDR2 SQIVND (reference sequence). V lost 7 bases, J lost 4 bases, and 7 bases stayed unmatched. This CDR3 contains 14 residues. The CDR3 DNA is TGTGCCAGTACCAGGACAGGGGAGGCCTATGGCTACACCTTC. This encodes CASTRTGEAYGYTF.

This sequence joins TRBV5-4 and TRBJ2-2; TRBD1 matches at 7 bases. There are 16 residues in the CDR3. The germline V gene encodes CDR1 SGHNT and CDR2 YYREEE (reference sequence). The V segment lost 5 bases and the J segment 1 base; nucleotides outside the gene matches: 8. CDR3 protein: CASSPQTGRNTGELFF. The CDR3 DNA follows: TGTGCCAGCAGTCCCCAGACAGGGAGGAACACCGGGGAGCTGTTTTTT. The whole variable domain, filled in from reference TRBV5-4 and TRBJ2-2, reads ETGVTQSPTHLIKTRGQQVTLRCSSQSGHNTVSWYQQALGQGPQFIFQYYREEENGRGNFPPRFSGLQFPNYSSELNVNALELDDSALYLCASSPQTGRNTGELFFGEGSRLTVL.